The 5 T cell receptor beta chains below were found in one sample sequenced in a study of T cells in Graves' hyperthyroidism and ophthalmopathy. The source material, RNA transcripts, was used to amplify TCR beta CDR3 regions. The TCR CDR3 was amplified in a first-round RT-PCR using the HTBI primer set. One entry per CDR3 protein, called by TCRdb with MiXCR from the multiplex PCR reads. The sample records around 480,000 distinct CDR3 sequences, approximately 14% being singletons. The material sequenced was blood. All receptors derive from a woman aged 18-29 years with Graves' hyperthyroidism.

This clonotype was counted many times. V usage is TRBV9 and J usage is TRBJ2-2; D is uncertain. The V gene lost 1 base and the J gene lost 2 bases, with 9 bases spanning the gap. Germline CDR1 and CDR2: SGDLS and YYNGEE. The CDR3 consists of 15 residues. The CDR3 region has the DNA TGTGCCAGCAGCGTATGGACGGATAACACCGGGGAGCTGTTTTTT. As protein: CASSVWTDNTGELFF.

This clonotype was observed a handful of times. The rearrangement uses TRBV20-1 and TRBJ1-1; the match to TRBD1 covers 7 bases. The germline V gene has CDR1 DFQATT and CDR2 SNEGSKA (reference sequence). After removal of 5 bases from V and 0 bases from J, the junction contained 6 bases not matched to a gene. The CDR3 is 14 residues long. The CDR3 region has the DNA TGCAGTGCTCAGGACAGGTCTTTGAACACTGAAGCTTTCTTT. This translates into CSAQDRSLNTEAFF.

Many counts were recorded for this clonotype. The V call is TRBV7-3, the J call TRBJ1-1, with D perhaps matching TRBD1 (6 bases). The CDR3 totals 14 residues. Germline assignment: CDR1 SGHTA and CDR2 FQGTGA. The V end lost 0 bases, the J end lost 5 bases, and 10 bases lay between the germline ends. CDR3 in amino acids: CASSLTGGETEAFF. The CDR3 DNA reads TGTGCCAGCAGCTTAACTGGGGGCGAGACTGAAGCTTTCTTT.

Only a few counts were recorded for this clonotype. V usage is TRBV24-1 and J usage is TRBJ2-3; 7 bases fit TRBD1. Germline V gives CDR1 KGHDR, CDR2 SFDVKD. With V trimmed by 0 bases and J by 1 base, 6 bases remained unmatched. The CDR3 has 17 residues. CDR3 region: CATSDLQGTDCTDTQYF. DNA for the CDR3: TGTGCCACCAGTGATTTGCAAGGGACAGACTGCACAGATACGCAGTATTTT.

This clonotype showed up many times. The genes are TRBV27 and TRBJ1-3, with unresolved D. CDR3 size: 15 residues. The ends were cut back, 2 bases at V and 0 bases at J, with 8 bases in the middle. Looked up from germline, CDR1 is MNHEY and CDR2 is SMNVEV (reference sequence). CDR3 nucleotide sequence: TGTGCCAGCAGTTTAAAGGCATTCTCTGGAAACACCATATATTTT. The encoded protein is CASSLKAFSGNTIYF.